This T cell receptor (beta chain) derives from a study of T cells in Graves' hyperthyroidism and ophthalmopathy. This clonotype appeared many times. Researchers took RNA transcripts and amplified the TCR beta CDR3 regions from them. The TCR CDR3 first-round RT-PCR relied on the HTBI primer set. MiXCR, applied by TCRdb to the multiplex PCR reads, yields one record per CDR3 protein. Of around 690,000 distinct CDR3 sequences listed, 17% were seen once; the top ten hold about 16%. The germline V gene encodes CDR1 SNHLY and CDR2 FYNNEI. The CDR3 length is 17 residues. V was pared by 7 bases and J by 1 base, with 11 bases of the junction left unmatched.

This receptor was taken from a man aged 45 to 65 with Graves' hyperthyroidism. V is TRBV2 and J is TRBJ2-1; 9 bases align to TRBD2. The sample comprised blood. As DNA, the CDR3 is TGTGCCAGCATAGTGTCTAGCGGGAAGCATTCCTACAATGAGCAGTTCTTC. It codes for CASIVSSGKHSYNEQFF.